The rows below give T cell receptor beta chains drawn from one sample of a study of T cell repertoires in ileal Crohn's disease. Measured with immunoSEQ multiplex PCR; TCRdb has only the in-frame clones, and not every one. The sample contains roughly 60,000 clones, about 89% of which appear only once. Sequences were obtained from ileal tissue. These receptors came from an adult with Crohn's disease. Each CDR3 is given with its conserved first and last residue. The order of the fields is D gene, J gene, V gene, clone size, CDR3 protein, CDR3 DNA. A D gene is named only where the DNA matches it firmly. Clone size appears in some rows only: once, few, many, or a class for an expanded clone.

TRBD2,TRBJ2-1,TRBV20-1,NA,CSAVTGGPQFF,TGCAGTGCAGTGACGGGAGGGCCTCAGTTCTTC
TRBD1,TRBJ1-5,TRBV29-1,NA,CSVGQGPNQPQHF,TGCAGCGTGGGACAGGGCCCCAATCAGCCCCAGCATTTT
NA,TRBJ1-1,TRBV7-2,NA,CASSPGGLHTEAFF,TGTGCCAGCAGCCCGGGGGGGCTTCACACTGAAGCTTTCTTT
NA,TRBJ1-2,TRBV5-6,NA,CASSLAGFYELRYGYTF,TGTGCCAGCAGCTTGGCGGGTTTCTACGAATTGCGCTATGGCTACACCTTC
NA,TRBJ2-2,TRBV27,NA,CASSLVGVNTGELFF,TGTGCCAGCAGTTTAGTCGGGGTAAACACCGGGGAGCTGTTTTTT
TRBD2,TRBJ2-7,TRBV10-3,NA,CAISDPSTSGGSYEQYF,TGTGCCATCAGTGACCCAAGTACTAGCGGGGGCTCCTACGAGCAGTACTTC
TRBD1,TRBJ2-2,TRBV5-6,NA,CASSGPGQQNTGELFF,TGTGCCAGCAGCGGCCCGGGACAGCAGAACACCGGGGAGCTGTTTTTT
NA,TRBJ1-1,TRBV2,few,CASSADGGATEAFF,TGTGCCAGCAGTGCGGACGGGGGTGCCACTGAAGCTTTCTTT
NA,TRBJ1-2,TRBV2,once,CASSELGYTF,TGTGCCAGCAGTGAACTTGGCTACACCTTC
NA,TRBJ1-4,TRBV29-1,NA,CSVTGWDEKLFF,TGCAGCGTTACAGGGTGGGACGAAAAACTGTTTTTT
NA,TRBJ1-3,TRBV10-3,NA,CAIRKSGTTGNTIYF,TGTGCCATCAGGAAGTCCGGGACTACTGGAAACACCATATATTTT
NA,TRBJ1-1,TRBV20-1,NA,CSARIVTEAFF,TGCAGTGCTAGGATAGTCACTGAAGCTTTCTTT
NA,TRBJ1-3,TRBV30,NA,CAWTVDFSGNTIYF,TGTGCCTGGACTGTAGACTTCTCTGGAAACACCATATATTTT
NA,TRBJ2-1,TRBV28,once,CASSPTGISYNEQFF,TGTGCCAGCAGCCCAACAGGGATCTCCTACAATGAGCAGTTCTTC
NA,TRBJ1-1,TRBV29-1,NA,CSALRVAGTEAFF,TGCAGCGCTTTAAGAGTCGCGGGCACTGAAGCTTTCTTT
TRBD1,TRBJ1-1,TRBV29-1,once,CSVEGQAPEAFF,TGCAGCGTTGAGGGACAGGCTCCTGAAGCTTTCTTT
TRBD2,TRBJ2-5,TRBV5-1,NA,CASRPGLALETQYF,TGCGCCAGCCGACCGGGACTAGCGCTCGAGACCCAGTACTTC
NA,TRBJ1-1,TRBV5-1,NA,CASSLGGIQRRNTEAFF,TGCGCCAGCAGCTTGGGGGGCATACAGAGAAGGAACACTGAAGCTTTCTTT
NA,TRBJ2-1,TRBV27,NA,CASSLRGNWGEQFF,TGTGCCAGCAGTTTACGGGGGAATTGGGGTGAGCAGTTCTTC
TRBD1,TRBJ1-6,TRBV19,NA,CASSMKAAGGTINSPLHF,TGTGCCAGTAGTATGAAGGCCGCAGGGGGTACAATAAATTCACCCCTCCACTTT
NA,TRBJ1-2,TRBV16,NA,CASSPKTANYGYTF,TGTGCCAGCAGCCCCAAGACAGCTAACTATGGCTACACCTTC
NA,TRBJ1-6,TRBV19,few,CASSNVPGPLHF,TGTGCCAGTAGTAACGTCCCCGGACCCCTCCACTTT
TRBD2,TRBJ2-7,TRBV9,NA,CASSVATSGNEQYF,TGTGCCAGCAGCGTAGCGACTAGCGGGAACGAGCAGTACTTC
NA,TRBJ1-5,TRBV7-9,NA,CASSLDSSSNQPQHF,TGTGCCAGCAGCTTAGACTCGTCTAGCAATCAGCCCCAGCATTTT
NA,TRBJ2-3,TRBV5-6,NA,CASSFGSGTDTQYF,TGTGCCAGCAGCTTTGGTTCAGGGACAGATACGCAGTATTTT
NA,TRBJ1-5,TRBV28,once,CASNRGDQPQHF,TGTGCCAGCAACCGAGGCGATCAGCCCCAGCATTTT
TRBD2,TRBJ2-7,TRBV18,NA,CASSNTGTSGRASYEQYF,TGTGCCAGCTCAAACACCGGGACTAGCGGGAGGGCGTCCTACGAGCAGTACTTC
TRBD1,TRBJ2-1,TRBV27,once,CASRKTGQLIPYNEQFF,TGTGCCAGCAGAAAAACGGGACAGCTCATCCCCTACAATGAGCAGTTCTTC